This T cell receptor (beta chain) is drawn from a study of cytomegalovirus exposure and HLA in healthy donors. A word on this clone: Its antigen is currently unknown.

The PCR made use of 60 Vbeta and 13 Jbeta primers. Using immunoSEQ multiplex PCR, the repertoire was profiled, and TCRdb retains in-frame clones only, with some absent. The data contain about 180,000 clones, roughly 79% of them seen just once; the ten biggest clones take up 2.9%. The CDR3 sequence is 15 residues long. The V gene's germline CDR1 is MNHNS and CDR2 SASEGT. V trimming: 5 bases; J trimming: 3 bases; junction bases outside the gene matches: 6. Findings and limits, study-wide: Fewer N-insertions than the roughly 670-donor mean were reportedly shown by an Asian-associated ancestry cluster in a later analysis.

The gene calls are TRBV6-1 and TRBJ2-1; TRBD2 agrees at 8 bases. This receptor was taken from a male donor in good health and CMV-seronegative. The sample comprised PBMCs. The CDR3 DNA is TGTGCCAGCAGTTCCACTAGCGGAGTCTACAATGAGCAGTTCTTC. Its protein is CASSSTSGVYNEQFF.